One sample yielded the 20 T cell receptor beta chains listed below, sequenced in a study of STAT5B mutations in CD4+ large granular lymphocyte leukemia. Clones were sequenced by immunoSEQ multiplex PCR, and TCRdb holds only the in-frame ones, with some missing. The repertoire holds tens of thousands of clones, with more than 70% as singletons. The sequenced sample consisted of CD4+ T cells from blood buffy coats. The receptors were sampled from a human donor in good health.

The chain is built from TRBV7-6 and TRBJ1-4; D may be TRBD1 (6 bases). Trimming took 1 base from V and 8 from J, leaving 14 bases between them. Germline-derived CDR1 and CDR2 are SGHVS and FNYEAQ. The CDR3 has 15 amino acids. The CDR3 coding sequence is TGTGCCAGCAGCTTAGGTCCGGGGGCGGGGGAAAAACTGTTTTTT. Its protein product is CASSLGPGAGEKLFF. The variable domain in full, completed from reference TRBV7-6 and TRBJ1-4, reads GAGVSQSPRYKVTKRGQDVALRCDPISGHVSLYWYRQALGQGPEFLTYFNYEAQQDKSGLPNDRFSAERPEGSISTLTIQRTEQRDSAMYRCASSLGPGAGEKLFFGSGTQLSVL.

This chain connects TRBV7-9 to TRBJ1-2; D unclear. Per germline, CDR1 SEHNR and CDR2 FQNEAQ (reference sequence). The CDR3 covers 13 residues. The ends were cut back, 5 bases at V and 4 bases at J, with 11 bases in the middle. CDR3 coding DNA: TGTGCCAGCAGCCGAGGGAGCACCTATGGCTACACCTTC. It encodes CASSRGSTYGYTF.

This chain's CDR3 is CASSNLAGGQRVDTQYF. CDR3 nucleotide sequence: TGTGCCAGCAGTAATCTAGCGGGAGGGCAACGAGTAGATACGCAGTATTTT. The chain joins TRBV28 to TRBJ2-3; 12 bases match TRBD2. V lost 5 bases and J lost 5; bases outside the gene matches: 11. The CDR3 spans 17 residues. Germline loops: CDR1 MDHEN, CDR2 SYDVKM. The full variable domain, its missing parts supplied by reference TRBV28 and TRBJ2-3, is DVKVTQSSRYLVKRTGEKVFLECVQDMDHENMFWYRQDPGLGLRLIYFSYDVKMKEKGDIPEGYSVSREKKERFSLILESASTNQTSMYLCASSNLAGGQRVDTQYFGPGTRLTVL.

The CDR3 bases are TGTGCCAGCAGCTTATCCTACACCGGGGAGCTGTTTTTT. Translated: CASSLSYTGELFF. The V gene is TRBV7-2, the J gene TRBJ2-2; no firm D call. The CDR3 length is 13 residues. Germline CDR1 SGHTA, CDR2 FQGNSA. V dropped 2 bases and J dropped 3 bases, with 4 bases sitting between them. The full variable domain, with the rest looked up from reference TRBV7-2 and TRBJ2-2, is GAGVSQSPSNKVTEKGKDVELRCDPISGHTALYWYRQSLGQGLEFLIYFQGNSAPDKSGLPSDRFSAERTGGSVSTLTIQRTQQEDSAVYLCASSLSYTGELFFGEGSRLTVL.

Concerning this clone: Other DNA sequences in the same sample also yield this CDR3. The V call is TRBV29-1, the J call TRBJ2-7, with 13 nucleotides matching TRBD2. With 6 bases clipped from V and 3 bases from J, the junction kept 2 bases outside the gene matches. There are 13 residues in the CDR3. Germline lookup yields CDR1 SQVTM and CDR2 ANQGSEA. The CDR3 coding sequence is TGCAGCGTGCGACTAGCGGGGGGCTACGAGCAGTACTTC. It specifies CSVRLAGGYEQYF.

The CDR3 bases are TGTGCCAGCAGTGGAGCATCCTACGAGCAGTACTTC. It translates to CASSGASYEQYF. The V and J genes are TRBV6-1 and TRBJ2-7; no reliable D call. CDR3 length: 12 residues. The V end was cut by 4 bases, the J end by 1 base, with 5 bases between. Per germline, CDR1 MNHNS and CDR2 SASEGT.

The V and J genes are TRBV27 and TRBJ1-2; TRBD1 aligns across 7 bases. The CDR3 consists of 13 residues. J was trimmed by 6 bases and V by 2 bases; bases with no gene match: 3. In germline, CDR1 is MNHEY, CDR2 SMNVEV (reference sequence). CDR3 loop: CASSLEGADGYTF. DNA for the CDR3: TGTGCCAGCAGTTTAGAGGGGGCTGATGGCTACACCTTC.

The chain's CDR3 is CSVAQVGGNQPQHF. CDR3 DNA sequence: TGCAGCGTTGCCCAGGTTGGCGGCAATCAGCCCCAGCATTTT. The rearrangement links TRBV29-1 to TRBJ1-5, with D hard to call. Germline CDR1 and CDR2: SQVTM and ANQGSEA. The CDR3 spans 14 residues. The V and J ends lost 4 bases and 2 bases respectively, with 12 bases between them.

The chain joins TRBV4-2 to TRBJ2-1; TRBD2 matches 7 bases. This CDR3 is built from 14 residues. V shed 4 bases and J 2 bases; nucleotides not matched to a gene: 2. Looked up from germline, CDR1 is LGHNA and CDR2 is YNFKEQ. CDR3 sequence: CASSPGTTYNEQFF. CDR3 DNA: TGTGCCAGCAGCCCTGGGACTACCTACAATGAGCAGTTCTTC.

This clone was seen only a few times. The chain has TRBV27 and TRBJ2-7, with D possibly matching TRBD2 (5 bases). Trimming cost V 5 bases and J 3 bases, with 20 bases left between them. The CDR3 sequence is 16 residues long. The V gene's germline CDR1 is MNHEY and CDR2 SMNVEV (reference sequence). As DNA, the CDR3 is TGTGCCAGCAGTCGACCAGCGGTTTCCGGCCTCTACGAGCAGTACTTC. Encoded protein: CASSRPAVSGLYEQYF.

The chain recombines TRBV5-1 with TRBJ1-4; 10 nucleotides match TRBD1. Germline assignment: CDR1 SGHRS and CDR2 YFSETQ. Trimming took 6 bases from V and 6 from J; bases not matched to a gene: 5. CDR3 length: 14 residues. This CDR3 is CASKRGTGDEKLFF. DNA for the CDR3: TGCGCCAGCAAAAGGGGGACAGGGGATGAAAAACTGTTTTTT. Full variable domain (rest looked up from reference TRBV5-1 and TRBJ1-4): KAGVTQTPRYLIKTRGQQVTLSCSPISGHRSVSWYQQTPGQGLQFLFEYFSETQRNKGNFPGRFSGRQFSNSRSEMNVSTLELGDSALYLCASKRGTGDEKLFFGSGTQLSVL.

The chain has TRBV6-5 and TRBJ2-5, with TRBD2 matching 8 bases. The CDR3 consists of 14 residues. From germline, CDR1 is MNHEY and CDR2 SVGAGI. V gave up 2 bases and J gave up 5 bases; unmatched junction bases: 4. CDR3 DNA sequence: TGTGCCAGCAGTTACCCGGGAGGGGGGGAGACCCAGTACTTC. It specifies CASSYPGGGETQYF.

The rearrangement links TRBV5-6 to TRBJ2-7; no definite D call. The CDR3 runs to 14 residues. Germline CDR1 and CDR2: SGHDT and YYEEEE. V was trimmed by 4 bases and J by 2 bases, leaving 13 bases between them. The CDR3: CASSLGRNPYEQYF. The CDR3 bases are TGTGCCAGCAGCCTTGGACGCAACCCCTACGAGCAGTACTTC.

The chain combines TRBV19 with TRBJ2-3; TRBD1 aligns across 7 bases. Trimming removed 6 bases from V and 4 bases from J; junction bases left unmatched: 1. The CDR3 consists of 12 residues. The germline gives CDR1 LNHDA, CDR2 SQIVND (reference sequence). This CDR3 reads CASSGTADTQYF. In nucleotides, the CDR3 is TGTGCCAGTAGCGGGACAGCAGATACGCAGTATTTT.

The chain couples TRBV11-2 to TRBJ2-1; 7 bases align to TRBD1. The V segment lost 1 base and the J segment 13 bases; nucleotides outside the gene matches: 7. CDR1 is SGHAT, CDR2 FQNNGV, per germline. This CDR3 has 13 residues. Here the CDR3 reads CASSLGRDRAQFF. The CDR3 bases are TGTGCCAGCAGCTTAGGACGAGACAGGGCCCAGTTCTTC.

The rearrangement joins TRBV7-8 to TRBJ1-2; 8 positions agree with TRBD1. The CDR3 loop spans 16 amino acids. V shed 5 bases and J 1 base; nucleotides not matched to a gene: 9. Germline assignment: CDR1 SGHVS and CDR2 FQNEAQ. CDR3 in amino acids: CASSRDRRTNNYGYTF. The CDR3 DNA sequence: TGTGCCAGCAGCCGGGACAGGAGAACCAATAACTATGGCTACACCTTC.

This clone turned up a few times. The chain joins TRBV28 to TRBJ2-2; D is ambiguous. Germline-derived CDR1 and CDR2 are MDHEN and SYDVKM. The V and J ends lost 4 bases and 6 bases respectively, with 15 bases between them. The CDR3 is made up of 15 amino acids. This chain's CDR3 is CASSSSTTRPGELFF. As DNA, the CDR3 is TGTGCCAGCAGTTCCTCGACCACCCGACCCGGGGAGCTGTTTTTT. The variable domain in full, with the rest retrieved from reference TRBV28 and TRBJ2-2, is DVKVTQSSRYLVKRTGEKVFLECVQDMDHENMFWYRQDPGLGLRLIYFSYDVKMKEKGDIPEGYSVSREKKERFSLILESASTNQTSMYLCASSSSTTRPGELFFGEGSRLTVL.

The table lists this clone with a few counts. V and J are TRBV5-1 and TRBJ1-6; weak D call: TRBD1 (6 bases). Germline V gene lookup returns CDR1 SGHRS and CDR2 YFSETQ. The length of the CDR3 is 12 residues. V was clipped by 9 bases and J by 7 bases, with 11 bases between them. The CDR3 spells CATRDTNSPLHF. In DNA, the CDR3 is TGCGCCACCAGGGACACCAATTCACCCCTCCACTTT.

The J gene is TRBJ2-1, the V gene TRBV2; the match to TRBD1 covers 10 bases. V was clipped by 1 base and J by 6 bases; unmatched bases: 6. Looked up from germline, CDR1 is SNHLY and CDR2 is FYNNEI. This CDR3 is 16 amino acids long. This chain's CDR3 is CASSEEPGTGVNEQFF. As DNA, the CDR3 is TGTGCCAGCAGTGAAGAACCCGGGACAGGGGTCAATGAGCAGTTCTTC.

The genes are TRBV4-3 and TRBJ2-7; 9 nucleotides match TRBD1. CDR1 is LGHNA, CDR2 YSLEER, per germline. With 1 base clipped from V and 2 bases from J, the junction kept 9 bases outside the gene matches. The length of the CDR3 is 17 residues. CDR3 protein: CASSQASQGAKTYEQYF. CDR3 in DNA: TGCGCCAGCAGCCAAGCGTCACAGGGGGCGAAAACCTACGAGCAGTACTTC.